This TCR beta chain was captured by sequencing in a study of T-cell reconstitution after alpha-beta-depleted transplantation in children. CDR3 length equals 15 residues. V shed 4 bases, J shed 6 bases, and the junction held 7 bases outside the gene matches. Germline V CDR1 and CDR2: SGHKS, YYEKEE (reference sequence). Findings and limits, study-wide: After one year, T-cell counts and TCRbeta diversity mostly came from new T cells. Reportedly, roughly two months post-transplant, alpha-beta T cells arose from several hundred expanded graft clones.

Unique molecular identifiers were used in preparing the TCRbeta library. Each CDR3 protein gets one entry after TCRdb re-called the PCR reads with MiXCR. The table has about 540,000 distinct CDR3 sequences, 25% to 30% seen once; the top ten hold about 35%. This clonotype was picked up a small number of times. The target antigen is unknown. The receptor's source is a boy under two years old with Wiskott-Aldrich syndrome, due to receive a stem cell transplant. V gene TRBV5-5 combines with J gene TRBJ2-1; 10 bases line up with TRBD2. The material sequenced was PBMCs, taken before TCRalphabeta/CD19-depleted stem cell transplant. The CDR3 DNA follows: TGTGCCAGCAGCCTGCTAGCGGGAGCCCCCAATGAGCAGTTCTTC. Translation gives CASSLLAGAPNEQFF.